The T cell receptor beta chain described here comes from a study of PD-L1 blockade in urothelial cancer. Study-wide background: Enrolled patients had been treated previously with 0 to 3 chemotherapy regimens. Samples of blood were analyzed 3 weeks (second dose) and 6 weeks after treatment start. Study-wide results and caveats: The study found that durable-benefit patients expanded tumor-associated blood clones more at 3 weeks. Improved survival was predicted by pretreatment blood TCR clonality below the median.

Data came from immunoSEQ multiplex PCR; TCRdb stores just in-frame clones and leaves some out. The sample lists tens of thousands of clones, about 90% occurring once. Concerning this clone: Its antigen is still unknown.

Time point in this sample: pretreatment peripheral blood. Germline V CDR1 and CDR2: MDHEN, SYDVKM. V gave up 6 bases and J gave up 7 bases, with 10 bases separating them. This CDR3 contains 12 residues. The chain uses TRBV28 and TRBJ1-5, with D possibly TRBD1 on 5 matching bases. The receptor's source is a man in his 70s with urothelial cancer. The sample in question was PBMCs, obtained around atezolizumab (anti-PD-L1) treatment. DNA for the CDR3: TGTGCCAGCAGCCAACAGGTCCAGCCCCAGCATTTT. Translating gives CASSQQVQPQHF.